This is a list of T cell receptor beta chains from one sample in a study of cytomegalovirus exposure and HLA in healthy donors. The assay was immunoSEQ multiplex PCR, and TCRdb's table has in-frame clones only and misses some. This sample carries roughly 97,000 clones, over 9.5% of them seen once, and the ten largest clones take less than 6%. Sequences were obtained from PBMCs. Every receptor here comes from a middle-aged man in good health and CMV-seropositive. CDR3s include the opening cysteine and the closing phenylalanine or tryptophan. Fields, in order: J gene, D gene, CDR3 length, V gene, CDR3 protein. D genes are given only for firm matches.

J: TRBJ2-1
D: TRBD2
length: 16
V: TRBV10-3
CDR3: CAISDLTSPTYNEQFF

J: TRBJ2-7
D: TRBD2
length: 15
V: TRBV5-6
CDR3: CASSLEGLAGDEQYF

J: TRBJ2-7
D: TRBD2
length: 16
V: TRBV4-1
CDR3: CASSQDEASGSYEQYF

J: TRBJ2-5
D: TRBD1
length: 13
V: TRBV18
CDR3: CASSTETGETQYF

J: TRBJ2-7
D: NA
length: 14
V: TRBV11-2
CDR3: CASSFVTGLYEQYF

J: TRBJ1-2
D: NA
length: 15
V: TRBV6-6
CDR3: CASSYPTGSTYGYTF

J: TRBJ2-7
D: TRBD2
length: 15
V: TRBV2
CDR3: CASSGGRREGREQYF

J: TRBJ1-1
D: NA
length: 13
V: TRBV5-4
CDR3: CASSPDMNTEAFF

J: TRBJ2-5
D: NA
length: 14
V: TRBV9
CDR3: CASSVVSSQETQYF

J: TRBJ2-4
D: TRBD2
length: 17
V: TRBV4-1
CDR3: CASSQDFSSGSWNIQYF

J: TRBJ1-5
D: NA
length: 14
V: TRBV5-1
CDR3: CASSFSGDDQPQHF